This T cell receptor (beta chain) is drawn from a study of brain metastases from non-small cell lung cancer (dated by TCRdb to between 2018 and 2021). Describing the broader study: The study profiled the immune microenvironment of paired resected primary tumors and brain metastases taken from patients with non-small-cell lung cancer. The study at large found these results: Lower T-cell infiltration was exhibited by brain metastases compared with primary tumors (P < 0.001). Compared with the matched primary tumors, more than 60% of brain metastases appeared to show expanded T-cell clones. TCR repertoires were found to be largely shared between paired brain metastases and primary tumors, although sparse T-cell densities were observed in the brain metastases.

CDR1 SEHNR and CDR2 FQNEAQ are derived from the germline V gene (reference sequence). Taken from cysteine to phenylalanine, the CDR3 has 15 residues. Of all the DNA, just the CDR3 is kept, 45 bases in frame from base 1. V is trimmed back by 5 bases and J by 7 bases, and the junction contains 7 bases that no gene match accounts for. The method was the immunoSEQ multiplex PCR assay. Sequencing of the T-cell receptor beta chain repertoire was carried out together with a 770-gene immune expression panel. In its TCRdb copy, this immuneACCESS table keeps in-frame sequences only and misses some clones. Where compared with another copy, unresolved V genes explain less than half of these, and the others have no known cause. Recorded for this sample are 1,000 to 1,500 clones; 70% to 85% of them occurred a single time. Roughly 15% of the sample belongs to the ten largest clones. A cohort of 39 patients with surgically resected non-small-cell lung cancer, for whom both primary tumor and brain metastasis specimens were available, was included. Archival formalin-fixed, paraffin-embedded tissues were used as the tumor specimens.

Notes on this clone: Its antigen remains unidentified. No qualities accompany the bases; no much larger clone lies one base away.

This chain is built from TRBV7-9 and TRBJ1-4, and 10 junction bases match TRBD1. Sequenced sample: tissue from a brain metastasis. The cell subset or site label here, explained by the study, means: resected brain metastasis paired with primary lung tumor. The sequence was collected from a donor aged 40 or over with non-small cell lung cancer. The CDR3 protein is CASSPWTGGVEKLFF. In nucleotide form, the sequence is TGTGCCAGCAGCCCATGGACAGGGGGTGTTGAAAAACTGTTTTTT.